This T cell receptor (beta chain) was sequenced for a study of beta chain features in type 1 diabetes. The study reverse transcribed the entire isolated RNA, so it sequenced expressed TCRB transcripts. TCRdb's table, derived via immunoSEQ multiplex PCR, lists solely in-frame clones and lacks some. The sample lists hundreds of thousands of clones, about 12% occurring once. Study outcomes and limitations: These data did not resolve whether HLA type affects TCRB rearrangement. A potential PCR bias toward shorter templates would be equal in patient and control samples.

This clone was detected only a few times. Its cognate antigen is unknown. V was shortened by 3 bases and J by 0 bases, with 11 bases between the two germline ends. Per the germline V gene, CDR1 is KGHSH and CDR2 is LQKENI. The CDR3 has 15 residues. Sorted CD4+ subsets: naive, central memory, regulatory, stem cell-like memory (CD45RO/CCR7/CD25/CD127/CD95/CD27 panel). The TCR was taken from a man between 18 and 35 years old in good health. Sequenced: naive CD4+ T cells from blood. The chain combines TRBV18 with TRBJ1-1; D not resolved. DNA of the CDR3: TGTGCCAGCTCACCTAGTCCGGGGATGAACACTGAAGCTTTCTTT. Its translation is CASSPSPGMNTEAFF.